This T cell receptor beta chain was identified during a study of cytomegalovirus exposure and HLA in healthy donors. Turning to this clone: No antigen is known for it.

V lost 9 bases to trimming and J lost 3 bases; unmatched junction nucleotides: 3. Germline CDR1 and CDR2: MGHDK and SYGVNS. The CDR3 covers 12 residues. Whole-study findings and limits: Most TCR sequences proved rare, with some public TCRs found in many donors. An ancestry cluster, one associated with Asian ancestry, reportedly showed fewer N-insertions than the approximately 670-donor mean in a later analysis.

60 Vbeta and 13 Jbeta primers were used in PCR. Only in-frame clones appear in the TCRdb table, and some are missing; sequencing was by immunoSEQ multiplex PCR. Here the sample spans 70,000 to 95,000 clones, roughly 80% being singletons. Sequenced: PBMCs. The TCR was taken from a man aged 40-49 years in good health and CMV-seronegative. The chain has TRBV25-1 and TRBJ1-1; 8 bases match TRBD1. In DNA form, the CDR3 reads TGTGCCAGTACAGGGGGAGACACTGAAGCTTTCTTT. It specifies CASTGGDTEAFF.